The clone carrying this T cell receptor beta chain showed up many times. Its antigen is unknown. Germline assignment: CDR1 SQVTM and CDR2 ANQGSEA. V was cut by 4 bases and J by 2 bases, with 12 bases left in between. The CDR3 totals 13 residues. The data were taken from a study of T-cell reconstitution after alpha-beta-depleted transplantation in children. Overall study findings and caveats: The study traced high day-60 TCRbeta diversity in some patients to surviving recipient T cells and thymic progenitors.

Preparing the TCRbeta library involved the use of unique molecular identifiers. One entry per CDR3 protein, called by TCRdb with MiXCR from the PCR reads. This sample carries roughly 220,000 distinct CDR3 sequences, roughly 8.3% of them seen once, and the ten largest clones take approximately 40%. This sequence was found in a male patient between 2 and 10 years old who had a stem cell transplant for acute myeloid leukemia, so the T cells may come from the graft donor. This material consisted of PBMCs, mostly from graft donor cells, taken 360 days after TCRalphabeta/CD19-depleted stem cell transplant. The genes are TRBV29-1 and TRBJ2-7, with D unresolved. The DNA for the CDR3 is TGCAGCGTTGCCGGTCAAACCCCCTACGAGCAGTACTTC. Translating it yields CSVAGQTPYEQYF.